This entry lists 27 T cell receptor beta chains sequenced from one sample in a study of PD-1 blockade in mismatch repair-deficient tumors. Using immunoSEQ multiplex PCR, the repertoire was profiled, and TCRdb retains in-frame clones only, with some absent. This table has about 84,000 clones, 81% appearing once. The source material was peripheral blood, sampled 12 weeks after starting pembrolizumab. These receptor sequences come from an adult with mismatch repair-deficient cancer.

V usage is TRBV19 and J usage is TRBJ2-1; TRBD2 matches 15 bases. The germline CDR1 and CDR2 sequences are LNHDA and SQIVND (reference sequence). V gave up 2 bases and J gave up 4 bases; unmatched junction bases: 3. The CDR3 spans 17 residues. The CDR3 protein is CASSIKGLAGGYNEQFF. The CDR3 nucleotides read TGTGCCAGTAGTATAAAGGGACTAGCGGGAGGATACAATGAGCAGTTCTTC.

The chain is built from TRBV6-1 and TRBJ1-2; D not certain. This CDR3 region has 12 residues. The germline gives CDR1 MNHNS, CDR2 SASEGT. Trimming shortened V by 10 bases and J by 1 base, and 10 bases separated the two germline ends. The chain's CDR3 is CATTESNYGYTF. For the CDR3, the DNA is TGTGCCACCACAGAGAGTAACTATGGCTACACCTTC.

This clone was seen only a few times. The germline gene is not matched at one end of the junction; a read error may be the cause. The chain uses TRBV7-7 and TRBJ2-2; 7 bases match TRBD2. CDR3 size: 17 residues. Germline V CDR1 and CDR2: SSHAT, FNYEAQ (reference sequence). This CDR3 reads CASSPEPSGVNTGELFF. CDR3 in DNA: TGTGCTAGCAGCCCGGAACCTAGCGGAGTCAACACCGGGGAGCTGTTTTTT.

V is TRBV28 and J is TRBJ2-2; tentatively, D is TRBD2 (6 bases). The CDR3 consists of 14 residues. Trimming took 5 bases from V and 8 from J, leaving 15 bases between them. Germline V gene data show CDR1 as MDHEN and CDR2 as SYDVKM. The CDR3 loop is CASSQGLWGGELFF. CDR3 in DNA: TGTGCCAGCAGTCAAGGACTATGGGGAGGGGAGCTGTTTTTT. The variable domain in full, with the rest retrieved from reference TRBV28 and TRBJ2-2, is DVKVTQSSRYLVKRTGEKVFLECVQDMDHENMFWYRQDPGLGLRLIYFSYDVKMKEKGDIPEGYSVSREKKERFSLILESASTNQTSMYLCASSQGLWGGELFFGEGSRLTVL.

The J gene is TRBJ1-1, the V gene TRBV29-1, with TRBD1 identical over 9 bases. V shed 7 bases and J 1 base; nucleotides not matched to a gene: 16. Germline assignment: CDR1 SQVTM and CDR2 ANQGSEA. This CDR3 has 17 amino acids. The CDR3 spells CSARRTGENLRNTEAFF. The CDR3 DNA is TGCAGCGCTAGACGGACAGGGGAGAATTTGAGGAACACTGAAGCTTTCTTT.

The chain combines TRBV10-3 with TRBJ1-3; 10 bases align to TRBD1. This CDR3 contains 14 residues. The junction had 6 bases not matched to a gene; V was cut back by 10 bases and J by 3 bases. In germline, CDR1 is ENHRY, CDR2 SYGVKD. The CDR3 here is CATGGTGDGNTIYF. In DNA, the CDR3 is TGTGCCACAGGGGGGACAGGGGATGGAAACACCATATATTTT.

V is TRBV27 and J is TRBJ2-1, with D tentatively TRBD1 or TRBD2 (6 bases each). Germline CDR1 MNHEY, CDR2 SMNVEV (reference sequence). V lost 6 bases to trimming and J lost 3 bases, with 9 bases between them. This CDR3 is 13 amino acids long. The CDR3, as DNA: TGTGCCAGCAGGGGGGGCTACTACAATGAGCAGTTCTTC. It is translated as CASRGGYYNEQFF.

J is TRBJ2-3 and V is TRBV6-5; TRBD2 agrees at 7 bases. The V gene's germline CDR1 is MNHEY and CDR2 SVGAGI. The CDR3 consists of 15 residues. J was trimmed by 0 bases and V by 3 bases; bases with no gene match: 3. The CDR3 DNA sequence: TGTGCCAGCAGTTATAGCGGGTTTAGCACAGATACGCAGTATTTT. It specifies CASSYSGFSTDTQYF.

This chain links TRBV7-9 with TRBJ2-4; no firm D call. Germline V gene lookup returns CDR1 SEHNR and CDR2 FQNEAQ (reference sequence). There are 16 residues in the CDR3. Trimming stripped 2 bases from V and 0 bases from J, with 11 bases between. The CDR3 DNA reads as TGTGCCAGCAGCTTAAGTATAGGCCTAGCCAAAAACATTCAGTACTTC. It specifies CASSLSIGLAKNIQYF.

J is TRBJ2-7 and V is TRBV9; no clear D. Germline CDR1 SGDLS, CDR2 YYNGEE. The CDR3 loop spans 15 amino acids. V lost 3 bases to trimming and J lost 2 bases, with 15 bases between them. Written as DNA, the CDR3 is TGTGCCAGCAGCGCCGGATCCGGTGCCACCTACGAGCAGTACTTC. It specifies CASSAGSGATYEQYF.

This chain connects TRBV10-3 to TRBJ2-1, with 10 bases aligning to TRBD2. Germline V gives CDR1 ENHRY, CDR2 SYGVKD. With 8 bases clipped from V and 5 bases from J, the junction kept 3 bases outside the gene matches. The CDR3 contains 13 residues. CDR3 sequence: CAIGLAENNEQFF. CDR3 nucleotides: TGTGCCATCGGACTAGCGGAGAACAATGAGCAGTTCTTC.

The V gene is TRBV29-1, the J gene TRBJ2-1, with a weak D call TRBD2 (5 bases). The CDR3 consists of 15 residues. V was pared by 5 bases and J by 0 bases, with 14 bases between. Germline V gives CDR1 SQVTM, CDR2 ANQGSEA. The DNA of the CDR3 is TGCAGCGTTTCAGCGGTCCGGAGCTCCTACAATGAGCAGTTCTTC. This codes for CSVSAVRSSYNEQFF.

The chain is built from TRBV27 and TRBJ2-7; 8 bases fit TRBD2. This CDR3 region has 13 residues. Germline V gene lookup returns CDR1 MNHEY and CDR2 SMNVEV (reference sequence). J gave up 7 bases and V 5 bases, and 7 bases lay outside the gene matches. The CDR3 DNA reads as TGTGCCAGCAGTCACCGGGAGGGGGAAGAGCAGTACTTC. Translating it yields CASSHREGEEQYF.

The chain employs TRBV19 and TRBJ2-2, with TRBD2 as a possible D gene (6 bases). The CDR3 is 15 amino acids. Trimming left V 4 bases short and J 3 bases short, with 12 bases between. Germline loops: CDR1 LNHDA, CDR2 SQIVND (reference sequence). In DNA, the CDR3 is TGTGCCAGTAGTAGGGGGGACGGAGACACCGGGGAGCTGTTTTTT. This encodes CASSRGDGDTGELFF. The variable domain in full, with the rest retrieved from reference TRBV19 and TRBJ2-2, is DGGITQSPKYLFRKEGQNVTLSCEQNLNHDAMYWYRQDPGQGLRLIYYSQIVNDFQKGDIAEGYSVSREKKESFPLTVTSAQKNPTAFYLCASSRGDGDTGELFFGEGSRLTVL.

This chain uses TRBV5-8 with TRBJ1-2; no reliable D call. Germline V gives CDR1 SGHTS, CDR2 YDEGEE. Trimming stripped 1 base from V and 3 bases from J, with 10 bases between. This CDR3 contains 14 residues. The CDR3 DNA is TGTGCCAGCAGCTTGCAGGCGGGATACTATGGCTACACCTTC. It encodes CASSLQAGYYGYTF.

This clone was detected only once. The chain is built from TRBV27 and TRBJ1-5, with D possibly matching TRBD1 (6 bases). The CDR3 has 17 residues. Looked up from germline, CDR1 is MNHEY and CDR2 is SMNVEV (reference sequence). Trimming cost V 10 bases and J 1 base, with 23 bases left between them. CDR3 in amino acids: CATHPEGGGGSNQPQHF. CDR3 coding DNA: TGTGCCACCCATCCCGAGGGGGGAGGAGGCAGCAATCAGCCCCAGCATTTT.

The V gene is TRBV29-1, the J gene TRBJ1-1; 8 bases match TRBD1. The CDR3 totals 14 residues. The germline CDR1 and CDR2 sequences are SQVTM and ANQGSEA. Germline trimming cut 7 bases from V and 11 bases from J; bases unmatched to any gene: 18. Written as DNA, the CDR3 is TGCAGCGCCCGGACCGGGACAGGTAACACTCGGGCTTTCTTT. It encodes CSARTGTGNTRAFF.

This sequence joins TRBV7-6 and TRBJ1-4, with D unresolved. Looked up from germline, CDR1 is SGHVS and CDR2 is FNYEAQ. V lost 1 base and J 10 bases, leaving 16 bases between the germline ends. This CDR3 spans 15 amino acids. In DNA form, the CDR3 reads TGTGCCAGCAGCTTAGAGGCCAGCCTGAGAGGAAAACTGTTTTTT. It is translated as CASSLEASLRGKLFF.

The chain links TRBV19 to TRBJ1-3; possible D gene TRBD1, 6 bases. Trimming removed 7 bases at V and 0 bases at J, with 13 bases between. Germline values: CDR1 LNHDA, CDR2 SQIVND (reference sequence). The length of the CDR3 is 15 residues. For the CDR3, the DNA is TGTGCCAGTATGGACAGAACTTTCTCTGGAAACACCATATATTTT. This translates into CASMDRTFSGNTIYF.

In its sample, this clone was seen a few times. The same CDR3 is also encoded by other DNA sequences in this sample. The chain links TRBV14 to TRBJ2-5; perhaps D is TRBD1 or TRBD2 (5 bases each). The length of the CDR3 is 13 residues. Trimming took 5 bases from V and 1 from J, leaving 8 bases between them. Germline V gene lookup returns CDR1 SGHDN and CDR2 FVKESK. CDR3 protein: CASSRDPQETQYF. In nucleotides, the CDR3 is TGTGCCAGCAGCAGGGACCCCCAAGAGACCCAGTACTTC.

The sample holds one count of this clone. CDR3 sequence reads: CASSRGGGATNEKLFF. As DNA, the CDR3 is TGTGCCAGCAGCCGTGGGGGCGGGGCAACTAATGAAAAACTGTTTTTT. The V and J genes are TRBV11-2 and TRBJ1-4; possible D gene TRBD1, 6 bases. CDR1 and CDR2 (germline): SGHAT, FQNNGV. Trimming left V 5 bases short and J 0 bases short, with 13 bases between. The CDR3 is 16 residues long.

J is TRBJ1-1 and V is TRBV12-5, with TRBD1 matching over 7 bases. There are 14 residues in the CDR3. J gave up 1 base and V 2 bases, and 1 base lay outside the gene matches. The germline V gene has CDR1 LGHNT and CDR2 FRNRAP. The CDR3 region is CASGLYRGNTEAFF. As DNA, the CDR3 is TGTGCTAGTGGTTTGTACAGGGGGAACACTGAAGCTTTCTTT.

This chain joins TRBV25-1 and TRBJ2-1, with 9 nucleotides matching TRBD2. This CDR3 is 15 amino acids long. Germline V gene lookup returns CDR1 MGHDK and CDR2 SYGVNS. Trimming took 0 bases from V and 8 from J; bases not matched to a gene: 5. CDR3 loop: CASSEYKLAGYEQFF. Written as DNA, the CDR3 is TGTGCCAGCAGTGAATATAAGCTAGCGGGATATGAGCAGTTCTTC.

This clone has a single count. The rearrangement joins TRBV5-4 to TRBJ2-7; a weak D match, TRBD1 (5 bases). The germline gives CDR1 SGHNT, CDR2 YYREEE (reference sequence). Trimming removed 3 bases from V and 1 base from J, with 11 bases in between. The CDR3 totals 14 residues. CDR3 sequence reads: CASSSRTGSYEQYF. The CDR3 DNA is TGTGCCAGCAGCTCTCGAACAGGATCCTACGAGCAGTACTTC.

J is TRBJ2-1 and V is TRBV10-3, with D possibly matching TRBD1 (6 bases). Per the germline V gene, CDR1 is ENHRY and CDR2 is SYGVKD. This CDR3 contains 13 residues. V was clipped by 10 bases and J by 5 bases, with 15 bases between them. CDR3 nucleotides: TGTGCCAGCGCGGACAGAACGAACAATGAGCAGTTCTTC. It codes for CASADRTNNEQFF.

The chain employs TRBV28 and TRBJ2-7; D uncertain. Per germline, CDR1 MDHEN and CDR2 SYDVKM. V lost 7 bases, J lost 2 bases, and 6 bases lay in between. The CDR3 is 11 residues long. The CDR3 DNA sequence: TGTGCCAGCACAGACACCTACGAGCAGTACTTC. Translated, it gives CASTDTYEQYF.

The chain links TRBV5-4 to TRBJ2-4, with 8 bases matching TRBD1. V lost 3 bases and J lost 6; bases outside the gene matches: 14. The CDR3 runs 17 residues. Germline V gene lookup returns CDR1 SGHNT and CDR2 YYREEE (reference sequence). The DNA of the CDR3 is TGTGCCAGCAGCTCCGGCCAGGGAAACAGGGGGTCAAACATTCAGTACTTC. Protein product: CASSSGQGNRGSNIQYF.